A single sample gave rise to the 27 T cell receptor beta chains below, sequenced in a study of Ad26.COV2.S vaccination and SARS-CoV-2 variants. Method: immunoSEQ multiplex PCR; TCRdb's copy keeps in-frame clones and lacks some. The repertoire holds roughly 300,000 clones, with 88% as singletons. Treatment of the sample: 15 to 20 received Ad26.COV2.S at low or high dose, single or two shots; 5 received placebo; per-sample allocation not given. Sampling happened 63 days after the first vaccine or placebo injection. Sequenced here: peripheral blood, sampled in a trial of Ad26.COV2.S vaccine versus placebo. These receptors were taken from a person aged 18-65 years who received the Ad26.COV2.S COVID-19 vaccine or a placebo.

This rearrangement joins TRBV5-1 to TRBJ2-1; D may be TRBD2 (6 bases). The CDR3 has 14 amino acids. Germline CDR1 reads SGHRS; CDR2 reads YFSETQ. V was trimmed by 3 bases and J by 5 bases, leaving 12 bases between them. CDR3: CASSSHGGDNEQFF. As DNA, the CDR3 is TGCGCCAGCAGCTCCCACGGGGGTGACAATGAGCAGTTCTTC. Variable domain in full (rest from reference TRBV5-1 and TRBJ2-1): KAGVTQTPRYLIKTRGQQVTLSCSPISGHRSVSWYQQTPGQGLQFLFEYFSETQRNKGNFPGRFSGRQFSNSRSEMNVSTLELGDSALYLCASSSHGGDNEQFFGPGTRLTVL.

A remark on this clone: The junction does not match germline at one end; this may be a read error. This rearrangement joins TRBV7-7 to TRBJ2-1; D not resolved. Germline loops: CDR1 SSHAT, CDR2 FNYEAQ (reference sequence). The CDR3 totals 15 residues. The CDR3 region has the DNA TGTGCTAGCAGCTTGCAGGAGACGATCTACAATGAGCAGTTCTTC. Translated: CASSLQETIYNEQFF.

This clone was seen only once. CDR3 sequence (DNA): TGTGCCAGCAGCTTAACGGACAGGGTGACAGATACGCAGTATTTT. This translates into CASSLTDRVTDTQYF. This sequence joins TRBV7-3 and TRBJ2-3, with 8 bases lining up with TRBD1. The CDR3 has 15 amino acids. Per the germline V gene, CDR1 is SGHTA and CDR2 is FQGTGA. The V segment lost 0 bases and the J segment 3 bases; nucleotides outside the gene matches: 2.

The V gene is TRBV9, the J gene TRBJ2-3; tentatively, D is TRBD1 (6 bases). Germline assignment: CDR1 SGDLS and CDR2 YYNGEE. The CDR3 contains 15 residues. Trimming took 3 bases from V and 2 from J, leaving 13 bases between them. The CDR3 DNA sequence: TGTGCCAGCAGCGCACGGACAGTTCCCACAGATACGCAGTATTTT. Translated: CASSARTVPTDTQYF.

V is TRBV7-3 and J is TRBJ1-1, with unresolved D. This CDR3 comprises 12 residues. V dropped 3 bases and J dropped 2 bases, with 4 bases sitting between them. Germline V gives CDR1 SGHTA, CDR2 FQGTGA. The CDR3 region is CASSFQNTEAFF. The CDR3 region has the DNA TGTGCCAGCAGCTTCCAAAACACTGAAGCTTTCTTT.

Only one count was recorded for this clone. V gene TRBV19 combines with J gene TRBJ2-1, with D perhaps TRBD2 (5 bases). The ends were cut back, 7 bases at V and 5 bases at J, with 15 bases in the middle. Per the germline V gene, CDR1 is LNHDA and CDR2 is SQIVND (reference sequence). The CDR3 is made up of 14 amino acids. Here the CDR3 DNA reads TGTGCCAGTACTTGGCGGGCGGCAAACAATGAGCAGTTCTTC. It translates to CASTWRAANNEQFF. Using reference TRBV19 and TRBJ2-1 for the parts outside the CDR3, the full variable domain is DGGITQSPKYLFRKEGQNVTLSCEQNLNHDAMYWYRQDPGQGLRLIYYSQIVNDFQKGDIAEGYSVSREKKESFPLTVTSAQKNPTAFYLCASTWRAANNEQFFGPGTRLTVL.

This chain connects TRBV5-1 to TRBJ2-5; 11 positions agree with TRBD1. CDR3 length equals 15 residues. With 3 bases clipped from V and 9 bases from J, the junction kept 10 bases outside the gene matches. CDR1 and CDR2 from the germline V gene are SGHRS and YFSETQ. Here the CDR3 reads CASSSGQGALSAQYF. The CDR3 DNA reads TGCGCCAGCAGCTCCGGACAGGGGGCGCTTTCGGCCCAGTACTTC.

This chain links TRBV7-9 with TRBJ2-5, with D possibly matching TRBD1 (7 bases). The CDR3 covers 16 residues. Germline lookup yields CDR1 SEHNR and CDR2 FQNEAQ (reference sequence). V shed 4 bases and J shed 2 bases, with 17 bases lying between them. The CDR3 DNA reads as TGTGCCAGCAGCTCGGAGGGGCAGGGGGTTCAAGAGACCCAGTACTTC. Translating gives CASSSEGQGVQETQYF.

With regard to this clone: Other DNA sequences within the sample encode an identical CDR3. This sequence joins TRBV30 and TRBJ2-7; no firm D call. With 3 bases removed from V and 3 bases from J, the gap between germline ends came to 6 bases. From germline, CDR1 is GTSNPN and CDR2 SVGIG (reference sequence). The CDR3 has 11 residues. The CDR3: CAWRQSYEQYF. The CDR3 DNA is TGTGCCTGGAGGCAGAGCTACGAGCAGTACTTC.

The V and J genes are TRBV18 and TRBJ1-4; 8 nucleotides agree with TRBD1. CDR1 and CDR2 (germline): KGHSH, LQKENI. The CDR3 covers 16 residues. Trimming took 5 bases from V and 4 from J; bases not matched to a gene: 9. The CDR3 loop reads CASSARGRDVNEKLFF. The DNA for the CDR3 is TGTGCCAGCTCAGCCAGGGGGCGCGATGTTAATGAAAAACTGTTTTTT.

The chain has TRBV7-2 and TRBJ1-5, with D possibly TRBD1 on 5 matching bases. V was clipped by 3 bases and J by 9 bases, with 15 bases between them. Germline V gene data show CDR1 as SGHTA and CDR2 as FQGNSA. This CDR3 is built from 14 residues. The CDR3 protein is CASSFMTAPGPQHF. In DNA, the CDR3 is TGTGCCAGCAGCTTTATGACAGCCCCCGGGCCCCAGCATTTT.

The chain is built from TRBV7-3 and TRBJ2-1, with D possibly TRBD1 on 8 matching bases. Germline values: CDR1 SGHTA, CDR2 FQGTGA. The germline V and J ends were trimmed by 5 bases and 4 bases, with 21 bases remaining between them. This CDR3 comprises 17 residues. The CDR3 nucleotides are TGTGCCAGCAGCCCGACAGGGGTAGGGGGAGGGTACAATGAGCAGTTCTTC. Protein product: CASSPTGVGGGYNEQFF.

The V and J genes are TRBV21-1 and TRBJ2-5; TRBD2, the table's D call, lacks a check against the DNA. TRBV21-1 is designated a pseudogene. This CDR3 spans 13 amino acids. The CDR3 DNA is TGTGCCAGCCTACATGGAGTTTCGGGGACCCAGTACTTC. Translated: CASLHGVSGTQYF.

In DNA form, the CDR3 reads TGTGCCATCAGTGAGGGGGGACGGGCCCCCTACGAGCAGTACTTC. Its protein product is CAISEGGRAPYEQYF. The rearrangement links TRBV10-3 to TRBJ2-7; tentatively, D is TRBD1 or TRBD2 (5 bases each). Germline loops: CDR1 ENHRY, CDR2 SYGVKD. This CDR3 contains 15 residues. The V end was cut by 2 bases, the J end by 2 bases, with 13 bases between.

This clone was seen more than once but under ten times. This chain connects TRBV5-1 to TRBJ1-2; 8 bases are shared with TRBD1. The CDR3 is made up of 15 amino acids. Germline V gene lookup returns CDR1 SGHRS and CDR2 YFSETQ. V shed 3 bases, J shed 6 bases, and the junction held 10 bases outside the gene matches. The chain's CDR3 is CASSSTGGLGNGYTF. The CDR3, as DNA: TGCGCCAGCAGCTCAACAGGGGGATTAGGGAATGGCTACACCTTC. Using reference TRBV5-1 and TRBJ1-2 for the parts outside the CDR3, the full variable domain is KAGVTQTPRYLIKTRGQQVTLSCSPISGHRSVSWYQQTPGQGLQFLFEYFSETQRNKGNFPGRFSGRQFSNSRSEMNVSTLELGDSALYLCASSSTGGLGNGYTFGSGTRLTVV.

This chain links TRBV20-1 with TRBJ1-4; 8 positions match TRBD1. There are 15 residues in the CDR3. Germline V lookup: CDR1 DFQATT, CDR2 SNEGSKA (reference sequence). The V gene end was trimmed by 3 bases and the J gene end by 8 bases; junction bases not matched to a gene: 11. The CDR3 region is CSASARQGAREKLFF. As DNA, the CDR3 is TGCAGTGCTAGTGCCCGCCAGGGGGCAAGAGAAAAACTGTTTTTT.

The chain carries TRBV7-9 and TRBJ1-2; D not resolved. CDR1 is SEHNR, CDR2 FQNEAQ, per germline (reference sequence). The V gene lost 5 bases and the J gene lost 8 bases, with 12 bases spanning the gap. The CDR3 is made up of 12 amino acids. CDR3 sequence (DNA): TGTGCCAGCAGCCGAGATGTAGGGGGCTACACCTTC. Residues: CASSRDVGGYTF.

V gene TRBV4-1 combines with J gene TRBJ1-2, with a possible D match to TRBD1 (5 bases). CDR1 is MGHRA, CDR2 YSYEKL, per germline. CDR3 length equals 18 residues. The V end lost 4 bases, the J end lost 2 bases, and 23 bases lay between the germline ends. The DNA for the CDR3 is TGCGCCAGCAGCCGCATACGGACGTCGGGGGGGGACAACTATGGCTACACCTTC. It yields the protein CASSRIRTSGGDNYGYTF.

This sequence joins TRBV13 and TRBJ1-1; 11 nucleotides line up with TRBD1. Per germline, CDR1 PRHDT and CDR2 FYEKMQ (reference sequence). After removal of 4 bases from V and 0 bases from J, the junction contained 1 base not matched to a gene. This CDR3 has 15 residues. CDR3: CASSSDRGLNTEAFF. In DNA form, the CDR3 reads TGTGCCAGCAGCTCGGACAGGGGGCTGAACACTGAAGCTTTCTTT. Combining the CDR3 with reference TRBV13 and TRBJ1-1 gives the whole variable domain AAGVIQSPRHLIKEKRETATLKCYPIPRHDTVYWYQQGPGQDPQFLISFYEKMQSDKGSIPDRFSAQQFSDYHSELNMSSLELGDSALYFCASSSDRGLNTEAFFGQGTRLTVV.

V usage is TRBV5-1 and J usage is TRBJ2-7, with TRBD2 matching over 8 bases. This CDR3 is 14 amino acids long. The V segment lost 4 bases and the J segment 0 bases; nucleotides outside the gene matches: 3. Germline values: CDR1 SGHRS, CDR2 YFSETQ. CDR3 nucleotide sequence: TGCGCCAGCAGCCGGGAGGGGAGCTCCTACGAGCAGTACTTC. This sequence encodes CASSREGSSYEQYF.

This rearrangement joins TRBV19 to TRBJ1-5; a possible D gene is TRBD1 (6 bases). CDR3 length: 13 residues. The ends were cut back, 6 bases at V and 10 bases at J, with 16 bases in the middle. Germline lookup yields CDR1 LNHDA and CDR2 SQIVND (reference sequence). CDR3 region: CASRIQQGRPQHF. The CDR3 DNA reads as TGTGCCAGTAGGATACAACAGGGTCGACCCCAGCATTTT.

This chain links TRBV5-6 with TRBJ2-5; D not resolved. Looked up from germline, CDR1 is SGHDT and CDR2 is YYEEEE. V dropped 2 bases and J dropped 5 bases, with 10 bases sitting between them. CDR3 length: 13 amino acids. CDR3 region: CASSFEPTETQYF. For the CDR3, the DNA is TGTGCCAGCAGCTTTGAACCGACTGAGACCCAGTACTTC.

The gene calls are TRBV30 and TRBJ1-5, with D hard to call. CDR3 length: 13 residues. Trimming took 0 bases from V and 5 from J, leaving 8 bases between them. The germline gives CDR1 GTSNPN, CDR2 SVGIG (reference sequence). CDR3 DNA sequence: TGTGCCTGGAGTGTACGCGGCTATCAGCCCCAGCATTTT. This translates into CAWSVRGYQPQHF.

This chain links TRBV29-1 with TRBJ2-2, with TRBD2 identical over 9 bases. The CDR3 runs to 17 residues. V was clipped by 0 bases and J by 7 bases; unmatched bases: 12. The germline CDR1 and CDR2 sequences are SQVTM and ANQGSEA. The CDR3: CSVEDRVAGAPGGELFF. DNA of the CDR3: TGCAGCGTTGAAGATCGGGTAGCGGGAGCCCCGGGCGGGGAGCTGTTTTTT.

The gene calls are TRBV5-1 and TRBJ1-1; 9 bases are shared with TRBD1. The CDR3 is made up of 17 amino acids. CDR1 and CDR2 (germline): SGHRS, YFSETQ. After removal of 3 bases from V and 0 bases from J, the junction contained 9 bases not matched to a gene. CDR3: CASSSPYRGRMNTEAFF. The CDR3 DNA reads TGCGCCAGCAGCTCCCCTTACAGGGGGCGCATGAACACTGAAGCTTTCTTT. Using reference TRBV5-1 and TRBJ1-1 for the parts outside the CDR3, the full variable domain is KAGVTQTPRYLIKTRGQQVTLSCSPISGHRSVSWYQQTPGQGLQFLFEYFSETQRNKGNFPGRFSGRQFSNSRSEMNVSTLELGDSALYLCASSSPYRGRMNTEAFFGQGTRLTVV.

The CDR3 protein is CASSDARAGGRSPLHF. The CDR3 nucleotides read TGTGCCAGCAGTGACGCGCGGGCAGGGGGAAGGTCACCCCTCCACTTT. The chain combines TRBV2 with TRBJ1-6; 7 bases fit TRBD1. The CDR3 totals 16 residues. The V gene end was trimmed by 3 bases and the J gene end by 10 bases; junction bases not matched to a gene: 12. CDR1 and CDR2 from the germline V gene are SNHLY and FYNNEI.

The chain employs TRBV19 and TRBJ1-3; D not resolved. The CDR3 extends over 16 amino acids. CDR1 and CDR2 from the germline V gene are LNHDA and SQIVND (reference sequence). Trimming took off 6 bases at V and 3 bases at J, with 18 bases between the two ends. CDR3 bases: TGTGCCAGTAGCCCTATACTTGGAGGCCTTGGAAACACCATATATTTT. This encodes CASSPILGGLGNTIYF.